This T cell receptor beta chain appears in the sequencing data of a study of CD8+CD57+ T cells in acquired aplastic anemia. All sequencing subjects had displayed CD8+CD57+ cell expansion on flow cytometry. Each patient carried a diagnosis of severe acquired aplastic anemia. Germline CDR1 MGHDK, CDR2 SYGVNS. The junction had 12 bases not matched to a gene; V was cut back by 5 bases and J by 2 bases. This CDR3 is 17 amino acids long. Template material for TCR beta VDJ and CDR3 profiling consisted of genomic DNA. MiXCR was run by TCRdb on the reads, yielding one entry per CDR3 protein. The table has roughly 290,000 distinct CDR3 sequences, approximately 60% seen once.

Material: sorted CD4+, CD8+, or CD8+CD57+ T cells (not recorded which) from PBMCs. This rearrangement joins TRBV25-1 to TRBJ2-3; 8 bases fit TRBD1. The sequence was collected from a human donor with aplastic anemia. Here the CDR3 DNA reads TGTGCCAGCAGTCCAGGGGGCGGTTTCGGGGTCACAGATACGCAGTATTTT. It is translated as CASSPGGGFGVTDTQYF.